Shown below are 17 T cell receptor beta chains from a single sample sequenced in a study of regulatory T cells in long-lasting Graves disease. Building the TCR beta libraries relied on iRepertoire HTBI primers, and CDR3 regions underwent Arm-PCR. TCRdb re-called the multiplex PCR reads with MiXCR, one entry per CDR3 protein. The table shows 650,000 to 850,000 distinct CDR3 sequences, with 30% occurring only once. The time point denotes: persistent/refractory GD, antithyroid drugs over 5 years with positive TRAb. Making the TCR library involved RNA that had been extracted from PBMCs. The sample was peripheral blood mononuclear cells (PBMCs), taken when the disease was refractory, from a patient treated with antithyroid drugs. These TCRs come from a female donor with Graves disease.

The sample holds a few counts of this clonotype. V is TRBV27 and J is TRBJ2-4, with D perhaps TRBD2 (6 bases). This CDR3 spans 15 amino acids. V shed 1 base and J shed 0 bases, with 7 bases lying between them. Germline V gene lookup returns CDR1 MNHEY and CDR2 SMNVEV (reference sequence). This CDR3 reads CASSLWRGAKNIQYF. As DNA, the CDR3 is TGTGCCAGCAGTTTATGGCGGGGAGCCAAAAACATTCAGTACTTC.

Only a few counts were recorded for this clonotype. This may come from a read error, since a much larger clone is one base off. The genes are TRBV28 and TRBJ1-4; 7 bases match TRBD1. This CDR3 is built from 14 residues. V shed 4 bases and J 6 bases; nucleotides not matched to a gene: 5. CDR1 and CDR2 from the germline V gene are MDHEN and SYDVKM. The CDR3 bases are TGTGCCAGCAGTTCCCCTGGGACAGATGAAAAACTGTTTTTT. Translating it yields CASSSPGTDEKLFF.

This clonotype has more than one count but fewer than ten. CDR3 sequence reads: CAETERGDEQYF. The CDR3 DNA sequence: TGTGCAGAGACTGAGAGGGGCGACGAGCAGTACTTC. The chain employs TRBV28 and TRBJ2-7; the D gene could be TRBD1 or TRBD2 (5 bases each). CDR1 is MDHEN, CDR2 SYDVKM, per germline. The CDR3 is made up of 12 amino acids.

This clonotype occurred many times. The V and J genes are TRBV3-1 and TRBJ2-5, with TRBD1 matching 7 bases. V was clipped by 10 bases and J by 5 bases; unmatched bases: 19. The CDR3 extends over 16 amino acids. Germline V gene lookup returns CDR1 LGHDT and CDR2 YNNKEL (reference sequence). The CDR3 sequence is CATAITLQGERETQYF. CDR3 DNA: TGTGCCACCGCAATCACCCTTCAGGGGGAGCGTGAGACCCAGTACTTC.

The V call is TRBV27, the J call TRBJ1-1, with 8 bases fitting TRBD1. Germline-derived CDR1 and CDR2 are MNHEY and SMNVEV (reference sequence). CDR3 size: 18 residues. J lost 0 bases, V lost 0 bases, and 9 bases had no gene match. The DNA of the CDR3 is TGTGCCAGCAGTTTATCAGGACAGGGTCGTGTCGTGAACACTGAAGCTTTCTTT. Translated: CASSLSGQGRVVNTEAFF.

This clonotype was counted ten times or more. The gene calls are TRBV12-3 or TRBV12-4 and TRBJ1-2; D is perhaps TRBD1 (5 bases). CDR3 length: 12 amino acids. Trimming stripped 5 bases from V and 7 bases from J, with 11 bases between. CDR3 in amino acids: CASSGGVSGYTF. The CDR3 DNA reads TGTGCCAGCAGTGGAGGGGTGTCTGGCTACACCTTC.

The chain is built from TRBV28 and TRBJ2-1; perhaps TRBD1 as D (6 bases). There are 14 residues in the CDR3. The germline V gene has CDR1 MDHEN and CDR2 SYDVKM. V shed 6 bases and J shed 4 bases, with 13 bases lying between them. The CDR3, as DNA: TGTGCCAGCAGAACCCGGGACAAATACAATGAGCAGTTCTTC. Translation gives CASRTRDKYNEQFF.

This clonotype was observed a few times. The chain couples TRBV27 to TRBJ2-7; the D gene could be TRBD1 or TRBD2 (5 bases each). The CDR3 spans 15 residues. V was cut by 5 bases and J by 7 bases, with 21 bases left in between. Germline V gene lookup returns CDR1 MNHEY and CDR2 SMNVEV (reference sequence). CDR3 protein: CASSLTRRGRTEQYF. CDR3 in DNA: TGTGCCAGCAGTCTGACCCGCCGGGGCAGGACTGAGCAGTACTTC.

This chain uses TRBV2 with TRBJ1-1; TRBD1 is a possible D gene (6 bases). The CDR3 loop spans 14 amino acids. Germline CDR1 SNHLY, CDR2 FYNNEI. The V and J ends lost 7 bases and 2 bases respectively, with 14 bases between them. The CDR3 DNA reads TGTGCCAGCACACGGGGACACGGAAACACTGAAGCTTTCTTT. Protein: CASTRGHGNTEAFF.

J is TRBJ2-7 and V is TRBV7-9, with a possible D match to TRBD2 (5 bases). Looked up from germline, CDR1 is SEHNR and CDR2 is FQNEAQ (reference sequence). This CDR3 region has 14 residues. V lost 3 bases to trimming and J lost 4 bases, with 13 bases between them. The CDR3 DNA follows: TGTGCCAGCAGCTTCGAGGGATCTAGGTACGAGCAGTACTTC. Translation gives CASSFEGSRYEQYF.

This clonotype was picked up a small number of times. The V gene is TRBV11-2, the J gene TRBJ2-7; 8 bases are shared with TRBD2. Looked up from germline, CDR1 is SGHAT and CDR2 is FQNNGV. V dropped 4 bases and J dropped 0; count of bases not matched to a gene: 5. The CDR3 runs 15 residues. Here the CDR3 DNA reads TGTGCCAGCAGCTGGGCGGGAGGATCCTCCTACGAGCAGTACTTC. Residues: CASSWAGGSSYEQYF.

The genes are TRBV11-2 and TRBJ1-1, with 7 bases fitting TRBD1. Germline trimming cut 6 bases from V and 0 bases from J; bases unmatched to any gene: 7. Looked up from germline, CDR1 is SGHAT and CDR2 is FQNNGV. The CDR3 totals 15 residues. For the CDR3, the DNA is TGTGCCAGCAGTCTTACCGGGACAGTGAACACTGAAGCTTTCTTT. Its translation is CASSLTGTVNTEAFF.

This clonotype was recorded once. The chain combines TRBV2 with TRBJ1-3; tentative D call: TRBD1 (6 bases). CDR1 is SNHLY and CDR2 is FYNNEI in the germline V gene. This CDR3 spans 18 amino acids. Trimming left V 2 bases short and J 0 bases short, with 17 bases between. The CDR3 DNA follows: TGTGCCAGCAGTGAAACGGGGGGCAGGACCACCTCTGGAAACACCATATATTTT. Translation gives CASSETGGRTTSGNTIYF.

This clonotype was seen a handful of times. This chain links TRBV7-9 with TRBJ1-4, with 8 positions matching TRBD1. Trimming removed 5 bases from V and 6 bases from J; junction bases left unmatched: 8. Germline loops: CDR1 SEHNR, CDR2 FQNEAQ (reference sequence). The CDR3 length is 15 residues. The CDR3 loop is CASSPQGAGDEKLFF. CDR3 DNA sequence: TGTGCCAGCAGCCCGCAGGGGGCCGGGGATGAAAAACTGTTTTTT. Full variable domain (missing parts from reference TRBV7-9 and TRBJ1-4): DTGVSQNPRHKITKRGQNVTFRCDPISEHNRLYWYRQTLGQGPEFLTYFQNEAQLEKSRLLSDRFSAERPKGSFSTLEIQRTEQGDSAMYLCASSPQGAGDEKLFFGSGTQLSVL.

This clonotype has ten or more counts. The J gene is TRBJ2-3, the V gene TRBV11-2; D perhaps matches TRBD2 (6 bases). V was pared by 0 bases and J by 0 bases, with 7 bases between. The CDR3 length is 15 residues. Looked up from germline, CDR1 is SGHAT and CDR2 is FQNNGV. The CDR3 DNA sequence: TGTGCCAGCAGCTTAGATGGAGGGAGCACAGATACGCAGTATTTT. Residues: CASSLDGGSTDTQYF. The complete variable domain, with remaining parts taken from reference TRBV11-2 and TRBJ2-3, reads EAGVAQSPRYKIIEKRQSVAFWCNPISGHATLYWYQQILGQGPKLLIQFQNNGVVDDSQLPKDRFSAERLKGVDSTLKIQPAKLEDSAVYLCASSLDGGSTDTQYFGPGTRLTVL.

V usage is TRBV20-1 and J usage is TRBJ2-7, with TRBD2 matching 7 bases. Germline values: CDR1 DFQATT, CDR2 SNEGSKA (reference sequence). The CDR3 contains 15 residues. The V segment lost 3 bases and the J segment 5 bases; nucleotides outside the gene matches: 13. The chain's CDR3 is CSASRPGGIYDEQYF. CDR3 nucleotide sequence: TGCAGTGCTAGCCGCCCGGGAGGAATTTATGACGAGCAGTACTTC.

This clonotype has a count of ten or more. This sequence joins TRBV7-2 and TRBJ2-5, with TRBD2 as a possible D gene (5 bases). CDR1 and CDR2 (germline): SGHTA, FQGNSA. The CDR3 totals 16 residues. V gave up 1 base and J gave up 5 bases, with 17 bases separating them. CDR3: CASSLGVAGLGETQYF. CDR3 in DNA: TGTGCCAGCAGCTTAGGGGTAGCCGGACTGGGGGAGACCCAGTACTTC.